This TCR beta chain was captured in a study of control samples from healthy donors and cancer patients. Repertoires were generated with immunoSEQ multiplex PCR, while TCRdb's copy carries only in-frame clones and drops some. The repertoire includes about 92,000 clones, about four fifths of them detected once, and 8.5% to 10% sits in the top ten. This receptor was identified in a woman aged 60 to 75 in good health. Source material: blood.

In nucleotides, the CDR3 is TGCGCCAGCAGCCTCCTCCGCGGGCAGGGATACATGAACACTGAAGCTTTCTTT. This sequence encodes CASSLLRGQGYMNTEAFF. The gene calls are TRBV5-1 and TRBJ1-1, with D tentatively TRBD1 (5 bases). Germline lookup yields CDR1 SGHRS and CDR2 YFSETQ. This CDR3 spans 18 amino acids. V was shortened by 4 bases and J by 0 bases, with 22 bases between the two germline ends.